What follows are 27 T cell receptor beta chains derived from one specimen sequenced in a study of cytomegalovirus exposure and HLA in healthy donors. With 60 Vbeta and 13 Jbeta primers, the PCR was carried out. Libraries were prepared by immunoSEQ multiplex PCR; TCRdb keeps only in-frame clonotypes and omits some of them. The data show approximately 140,000 clones, roughly four fifths seen once. The sample comprised PBMCs. Every receptor here comes from a woman in her forties or fifties in good health and CMV-seronegative.

The chain combines TRBV4-1 with TRBJ2-6, with 9 bases aligning to TRBD1. Losses at the gene ends were 2 bases for V and 2 bases for J; bases not matched to a gene: 13. This CDR3 spans 20 amino acids. From germline, CDR1 is MGHRA and CDR2 YSYEKL. As DNA, the CDR3 is TGCGCCAGCAGCCAATGGGGGGGGACAGGGAGAGGGGCTGGGGCCAACGTCCTGACTTTC. The encoded protein is CASSQWGGTGRGAGANVLTF.

This sequence joins TRBV5-1 and TRBJ2-3; perhaps TRBD2 as D (5 bases). The CDR3 runs to 13 residues. From germline, CDR1 is SGHRS and CDR2 YFSETQ. V was clipped by 0 bases and J by 6 bases, with 8 bases between them. CDR3 sequence (DNA): TGCGCCAGCAGCTTGGGACCGGGGGATACGCAGTATTTT. Translating it yields CASSLGPGDTQYF.

This clone was picked up a small number of times. The chain combines TRBV4-1 with TRBJ2-1; D is unclear. CDR3 size: 13 residues. Trimming took off 1 base at V and 3 bases at J, with 4 bases between the two ends. Germline CDR1 is MGHRA and CDR2 is YSYEKL. The CDR3 loop is CASSQAVYNEQFF. CDR3 in DNA: TGCGCCAGCAGCCAAGCGGTCTACAATGAGCAGTTCTTC.

The sample holds a few counts of this clone. V and J are TRBV10-3 and TRBJ1-4; TRBD1 might be the D (6 bases). Germline values: CDR1 ENHRY, CDR2 SYGVKD. This CDR3 comprises 12 residues. Trimming left V 4 bases short and J 8 bases short, with 8 bases between. The CDR3: CAISVRGEKLFF. The CDR3 nucleotides are TGTGCCATCAGTGTGAGGGGGGAAAAACTGTTTTTT.

The V and J genes are TRBV2 and TRBJ2-2; 13 bases match TRBD2. There are 14 residues in the CDR3. Per germline, CDR1 SNHLY and CDR2 FYNNEI. Trimming removed 6 bases from V and 7 bases from J; junction bases left unmatched: 2. The CDR3 sequence is CASSTSGGDGELFF. The CDR3 nucleotides are TGTGCCAGCAGCACTAGCGGGGGGGACGGGGAGCTGTTTTTT.

This clone was found a few times. V is TRBV28 and J is TRBJ1-4, with 7 bases that match TRBD1. Germline values: CDR1 MDHEN, CDR2 SYDVKM. The CDR3 has 14 amino acids. The J segment lost 7 bases and the V segment lost 7 bases, leaving 9 bases of the junction unmatched. The DNA of the CDR3 is TGTGCCAGCAACCCAGGGGGTCCCGGTGAAAAACTGTTTTTT. Protein sequence: CASNPGGPGEKLFF.

The gene calls are TRBV11-3 and TRBJ2-1; D is unclear. Trimming cost V 3 bases and J 0 bases, with 9 bases left between them. From germline, CDR1 is SGHNT and CDR2 YENEEA. CDR3 length: 15 residues. The CDR3 protein is CASSFSRSSYNEQFF. As DNA, the CDR3 is TGTGCCAGCAGCTTTTCGAGGAGCTCCTACAATGAGCAGTTCTTC.

The gene calls are TRBV29-1 and TRBJ1-1; tentatively, D is TRBD1 (6 bases). CDR1 and CDR2 (germline): SQVTM, ANQGSEA. The CDR3 covers 13 residues. The V and J ends lost 6 bases and 1 base respectively, with 12 bases between them. In nucleotides, the CDR3 is TGCAGCGTCGCCAGGACAGAGAACACTGAAGCTTTCTTT. Amino acid sequence: CSVARTENTEAFF. The full variable domain, its missing parts supplied by reference TRBV29-1 and TRBJ1-1, is SAVISQKPSRDICQRGTSLTIQCQVDSQVTMMFWYRQQPGQSLTLIATANQGSEATYESGFVIDKFPISRPNLTFSTLTVSNMSPEDSSIYLCSVARTENTEAFFGQGTRLTVV.

The chain employs TRBV6-5 and TRBJ2-2; 7 bases line up with TRBD1. V trimming: 6 bases; J trimming: 1 base; junction bases outside the gene matches: 5. This CDR3 contains 15 residues. Germline CDR1 reads MNHEY; CDR2 reads SVGAGI. The CDR3 is CASSRQGVNTGELFF. CDR3 in DNA: TGTGCCAGCAGCCGACAGGGAGTGAACACCGGGGAGCTGTTTTTT.

The chain is built from TRBV19 and TRBJ2-1; D is perhaps TRBD1 (5 bases). The CDR3 has 14 amino acids. V gave up 6 bases and J gave up 7 bases, with 16 bases separating them. Per the germline V gene, CDR1 is LNHDA and CDR2 is SQIVND (reference sequence). CDR3 bases: TGTGCCAGTAGGCCAGCAGGGCTGGTAAATGAGCAGTTCTTC. It translates to CASRPAGLVNEQFF.

The chain combines TRBV25-1 with TRBJ1-3, with D possibly being TRBD1 (5 bases). Trimming stripped 2 bases from V and 0 bases from J, with 14 bases between. The CDR3 totals 17 residues. CDR1 MGHDK and CDR2 SYGVNS come from the germline V gene. The CDR3 DNA is TGTGCCAGCAGTGAAAACTCGGGGACTGGCTCTGGAAACACCATATATTTT. Its translation: CASSENSGTGSGNTIYF.

This chain connects TRBV7-9 to TRBJ1-1; 8 nucleotides agree with TRBD1. Germline V lookup: CDR1 SEHNR, CDR2 FQNEAQ (reference sequence). J gave up 4 bases and V 5 bases, and 6 bases lay outside the gene matches. The CDR3 is 14 residues long. The CDR3: CASSARQGSTEAFF. The CDR3 DNA follows: TGTGCCAGCAGCGCCCGACAGGGGAGCACTGAAGCTTTCTTT.

V gene TRBV4-3 combines with J gene TRBJ2-2, with 9 bases identical to TRBD1. The germline gives CDR1 LGHNA, CDR2 YSLEER. The CDR3 is 16 residues long. Trimming removed 1 base from V and 7 bases from J; junction bases left unmatched: 7. CDR3 region: CASSQVGGQGGGELFF. For the CDR3, the DNA is TGCGCCAGCAGCCAAGTAGGGGGACAGGGTGGCGGGGAGCTGTTTTTT.

V is TRBV19 and J is TRBJ2-6; TRBD1 matches 9 bases. The germline CDR1 and CDR2 sequences are LNHDA and SQIVND (reference sequence). Trimming removed 4 bases from V and 4 bases from J; junction bases left unmatched: 17. The CDR3 is 20 amino acids. CDR3 DNA sequence: TGTGCCAGTAGTACGGACAGGGGAATGGATACCCGGGAGGGGGCCAACGTCCTGACTTTC. Protein sequence: CASSTDRGMDTREGANVLTF.

This CDR3 is CASSITGQGYQYF. The CDR3 coding sequence is TGTGCCAGCAGCATCACCGGACAGGGATACCAGTACTTC. The chain employs TRBV5-4 and TRBJ2-7; 8 bases are a match to TRBD1. The length of the CDR3 is 13 residues. V gave up 4 bases and J gave up 10 bases; unmatched junction bases: 10. Germline CDR1 and CDR2: SGHNT and YYREEE (reference sequence).

Only a few counts were recorded for this clone. This sequence joins TRBV6-4 and TRBJ2-3; 10 bases agree with TRBD2. CDR3 length: 15 amino acids. Germline CDR1 reads MRHNA; CDR2 reads SNTAGT. J gave up 3 bases and V 4 bases, and 4 bases lay outside the gene matches. CDR3 sequence reads: CASSAAGGHTDTQYF. The CDR3 DNA reads as TGTGCCAGCAGTGCAGCGGGGGGGCATACAGATACGCAGTATTTT.

This clone is a singleton in its sample. The rearrangement uses TRBV23-1 and TRBJ2-7; possible D gene TRBD2, 5 bases. TRBV23-1 is recorded as an ORF, its role being uncertain. This CDR3 region has 16 residues. V lost 0 bases to trimming and J lost 0 bases, with 12 bases between them. CDR3: CASSQSCKRSSYEQYF. The CDR3 DNA reads as TGCGCCAGCAGTCAATCGTGTAAGCGGTCCTCCTACGAGCAGTACTTC.

The rearrangement uses TRBV6-5 and TRBJ2-7; D unclear. Trimming left V 4 bases short and J 2 bases short, with 9 bases between. This CDR3 comprises 13 residues. Looked up from germline, CDR1 is MNHEY and CDR2 is SVGAGI. CDR3 loop: CASSFSGAYEQYF. DNA for the CDR3: TGTGCCAGCAGTTTCTCCGGAGCCTACGAGCAGTACTTC.

This clone appeared a single time. CDR3 loop: CASSLPSGQRNQPQHF. The CDR3 DNA is TGTGCCAGTAGTCTACCGAGCGGACAGAGGAATCAGCCCCAGCATTTT. V is TRBV19 and J is TRBJ1-5; D perhaps matches TRBD1 (6 bases). This CDR3 has 16 residues. Germline CDR1 is LNHDA and CDR2 is SQIVND (reference sequence). V was cut by 5 bases and J by 4 bases, with 18 bases left in between.

Notes on this clone: At one end the junction does not follow the germline gene, possibly because of a read error. The chain joins TRBV7-7 to TRBJ1-1; no firm D call. There are 13 residues in the CDR3. Germline CDR1 is SSHAT and CDR2 is FNYEAQ (reference sequence). Here the CDR3 reads CASSFSLNTEAFF. The CDR3, as DNA: TGTGCTAGCAGCTTTAGCCTGAACACTGAAGCTTTCTTT.

Of note for this clone: Other DNA sequences in the sample encode the same CDR3. The rearrangement uses TRBV4-2 and TRBJ2-2, with D possibly being TRBD2 (5 bases). Deletions cut 1 base from V and 7 bases from J, with 10 bases between. From germline, CDR1 is LGHNA and CDR2 YNFKEQ. This CDR3 region has 14 residues. The CDR3 loop is CASSQGTGFGELFF. The CDR3 DNA follows: TGTGCCAGCAGCCAAGGGACGGGGTTCGGGGAGCTGTTTTTT.

This chain links TRBV7-2 with TRBJ1-2; D is unresolved. V was pared by 3 bases and J by 8 bases, with 16 bases between. The CDR3 totals 14 residues. Germline CDR1 SGHTA, CDR2 FQGNSA. As DNA, the CDR3 is TGTGCCAGCAGCTTCGCCGGGATCGAAGGGGGCTACACCTTC. Its protein product is CASSFAGIEGGYTF.

The rearrangement uses TRBV18 and TRBJ2-1, with 7 bases matching TRBD2. The CDR3 contains 15 residues. Germline CDR1 KGHSH, CDR2 LQKENI. V trimming: 2 bases; J trimming: 4 bases; junction bases outside the gene matches: 5. CDR3 in DNA: TGTGCCAGCTCACCAGGGCTAGCGGAATACAATGAGCAGTTCTTC. Translation gives CASSPGLAEYNEQFF.

This clone turned up a few times. The chain joins TRBV7-9 to TRBJ1-2, with 8 bases identical to TRBD1. The CDR3 sequence is 15 residues long. Germline V gives CDR1 SEHNR, CDR2 FQNEAQ (reference sequence). V lost 5 bases to trimming and J lost 3 bases; unmatched junction nucleotides: 8. The CDR3 nucleotides are TGTGCCAGCAGCCCCGGACAGGGAGAGGACTATGGCTACACCTTC. Amino acids: CASSPGQGEDYGYTF.

The chain links TRBV4-3 to TRBJ2-3; 10 bases are a match to TRBD2. CDR1 and CDR2 (germline): LGHNA, YSLEER. CDR3 length: 20 residues. Trimming cost V 0 bases and J 0 bases; bases outside gene matches: 12. CDR3 DNA: TGCGCCAGCAGCCAAGACAGGAGAAGCGGGGGGGGAACTAGCACAGATACGCAGTATTTT. Its translation is CASSQDRRSGGGTSTDTQYF.

This clone has just one count. This specimen includes other DNA sequences encoding the same CDR3. The V and J genes are TRBV7-2 and TRBJ2-2; 8 bases fit TRBD2. The germline gives CDR1 SGHTA, CDR2 FQGNSA. The CDR3 has 15 amino acids. Trimming removed 2 bases from V and 6 bases from J; junction bases left unmatched: 5. CDR3 coding DNA: TGTGCCAGCAGCTTATTGACTAGCGTCCCCGGGGAGCTGTTTTTT. This codes for CASSLLTSVPGELFF.

V is TRBV5-1 and J is TRBJ1-3; D gene unclear. The CDR3 has 14 residues. Per germline, CDR1 SGHRS and CDR2 YFSETQ. The V end was cut by 0 bases, the J end by 3 bases, with 7 bases between. The CDR3 region is CASSLAGDGNTIYF. The CDR3 nucleotides are TGCGCCAGCAGCTTGGCCGGTGATGGAAACACCATATATTTT.